The TCR beta chain under discussion was sequenced for a study of control samples from healthy donors and cancer patients. Measured with immunoSEQ multiplex PCR; TCRdb has only the in-frame clones, and not every one. The sample has 95,000 to 120,000 clones, approximately 84% seen once; the top ten hold 6% to 8%. This clone was picked up many times. V dropped 6 bases and J dropped 6 bases, with 14 bases sitting between them. The length of the CDR3 is 12 residues. The germline CDR1 and CDR2 sequences are SQVTM and ANQGSEA. The sequenced sample was blood. This sequence joins TRBV29-1 and TRBJ1-2, with TRBD1 as a possible D gene (5 bases). The source is a man aged 18 to 29 in good health. This CDR3 is CSVRDAFDGYTF. DNA for the CDR3: TGCAGCGTCCGGGACGCGTTTGATGGCTACACCTTC.